This passage covers 14 T cell receptor beta chains from one sample sequenced in a study of identical twins (dated by TCRdb to the mid-2010s). Library preparation was by 5' RACE. The run used an Illumina HiSeq 2000. The raw public reads went through TCRdb reprocessing: fastp at Q25, MiXCR clone calling, in-frame beta chains kept. Rows with one shared CDR3 protein collapse into an entry with the most common genes and DNA. Here the sample has 1.5 million to 2 million distinct CDR3 sequences; under 35% occur a single time. Over 0.25% of the sample goes to the ten largest clones. The material sequenced was cord blood. The receptor source for this set is a newborn girl in good health.

The table lists this clonotype with many counts. The V gene is TRBV6-5, the J gene TRBJ2-1; 7 bases are a match to TRBD1. Germline V gene lookup returns CDR1 MNHEY and CDR2 SVGAGI. The CDR3 consists of 14 residues. V lost 5 bases and J lost 3; bases outside the gene matches: 4. Here the CDR3 reads CASSRRQGYNEQFF. DNA for the CDR3: TGTGCCAGCAGTCGCCGACAGGGCTACAATGAGCAGTTCTTC.

This clonotype was seen only a few times. The chain is built from TRBV6-5 and TRBJ2-5; 7 positions agree with TRBD2. Trimming removed 3 bases from V and 5 bases from J; junction bases left unmatched: 9. Germline loops: CDR1 MNHEY, CDR2 SVGAGI. This CDR3 region has 15 residues. CDR3 in DNA: TGTGCCAGCAGTTATAGGGAGACTAGCTGGGAGACCCAGTACTTC. Amino acid sequence: CASSYRETSWETQYF.

In its sample, this clonotype was seen a few times. The J gene is TRBJ1-2, the V gene TRBV6-1; 7 bases agree with TRBD1. V lost 9 bases, J lost 7 bases, and 8 bases stayed unmatched. CDR1 and CDR2 (germline): MNHNS, SASEGT. CDR3 size: 12 residues. The CDR3 DNA is TGTGCCAGACGACGAGGGGGCCGTGGCTACACCTTC. It specifies CARRRGGRGYTF.

CDR3 in DNA: TGTGCCAGCAGCTTAGATGTTAGCGGCACAGATACGCAGTATTTT. Protein: CASSLDVSGTDTQYF. The chain joins TRBV7-9 to TRBJ2-3; possible D gene TRBD2, 5 bases. The CDR3 is 15 amino acids. The germline V gene encodes CDR1 SEHNR and CDR2 FQNEAQ (reference sequence). Trimming cost V 1 base and J 1 base, with 9 bases left between them.

Regarding this clonotype: One junction end does not reproduce the germline sequence, and a read error may be involved. This sequence joins TRBV5-1 and TRBJ2-1; weak D call: TRBD2 (6 bases). The CDR3 is 13 amino acids. In germline, CDR1 is SGHRS, CDR2 YFSETQ. CDR3 bases: TGCGTCAGCGGACTAAACTCCTACAATGAGCAGTTCTTC. As protein: CVSGLNSYNEQFF.

This clonotype was detected a few times. The rearrangement links TRBV6-6 to TRBJ2-1; the D call may be TRBD1 or TRBD2 (5 bases each). V was shortened by 6 bases and J by 6 bases, with 12 bases between the two germline ends. CDR3 size: 13 residues. CDR1 and CDR2 (germline): MNHNY, SVGAGI (reference sequence). Here the CDR3 reads CASSFGTGNEQFF. CDR3 DNA sequence: TGTGCCAGCAGCTTCGGGACCGGCAATGAGCAGTTCTTC.

The chain employs TRBV15 and TRBJ1-1; D perhaps matches TRBD1 (6 bases). The V gene's germline CDR1 is LNHNV and CDR2 YYDKDF (reference sequence). This CDR3 is 13 amino acids long. Trimming took off 6 bases at V and 4 bases at J, with 12 bases between the two ends. The CDR3 coding sequence is TGTGCCACCAGTCACCGGGACACCACTGAAGCTTTCTTT. This codes for CATSHRDTTEAFF.

Only a few counts were recorded for this clonotype. V usage is TRBV4-1 and J usage is TRBJ1-1; no definite D call. Trimming shortened V by 4 bases and J by 2 bases, and 14 bases separated the two germline ends. CDR1 is MGHRA and CDR2 is YSYEKL in the germline V gene. CDR3 length: 15 residues. This CDR3 is CASSRPSSGNTEAFF. The CDR3 coding sequence is TGCGCCAGCAGCCGACCTTCGTCGGGAAACACTGAAGCTTTCTTT.

The chain employs TRBV11-2 and TRBJ2-3; D is perhaps TRBD2 (6 bases). V shed 3 bases and J shed 5 bases, with 18 bases lying between them. This CDR3 has 16 amino acids. CDR1 is SGHAT and CDR2 is FQNNGV in the germline V gene. CDR3 region: CASSFVAGGAEDTQYF. As DNA, the CDR3 is TGTGCCAGCAGCTTTGTGGCCGGCGGGGCAGAAGATACGCAGTATTTT.

The chain couples TRBV20-1 to TRBJ2-6; D is possibly TRBD2 (6 bases). Germline V gene sequence: CDR1 DFQATT, CDR2 SNEGSKA (reference sequence). The CDR3 consists of 16 residues. Trimming shortened V by 5 bases and J by 0 bases, and 14 bases separated the two germline ends. The CDR3 sequence is CSASKGTSSGANVLTF. CDR3 nucleotide sequence: TGCAGTGCTTCAAAGGGGACTTCCTCTGGGGCCAACGTCCTGACTTTC.

The CDR3 nucleotides read TGCGCCACAGCACGGGACTACGACACCGGGGAGCTGTTTTTT. Translation gives CATARDYDTGELFF. The J gene is TRBJ2-2, the V gene TRBV4-1; TRBD2 agrees at 7 bases. The length of the CDR3 is 14 residues. Germline V gene lookup returns CDR1 MGHRA and CDR2 YSYEKL. The ends lost 10 bases at V and 3 bases at J; junction bases unmatched: 8.

This clonotype was counted a few times. The rearrangement joins TRBV2 to TRBJ1-5; 10 nucleotides line up with TRBD1. The V and J ends lost 6 bases and 2 bases, in that order; junction bases with no gene match: 4. The CDR3 totals 15 residues. Germline assignment: CDR1 SNHLY and CDR2 FYNNEI. CDR3: CASRGTGVGNQPQHF. The CDR3 nucleotides read TGTGCCAGCAGGGGGACAGGGGTGGGCAATCAGCCCCAGCATTTT.

The chain recombines TRBV5-6 with TRBJ2-1; the match to TRBD2 covers 10 bases. Trimming cost V 2 bases and J 0 bases; bases outside gene matches: 2. This CDR3 comprises 16 residues. Germline V lookup: CDR1 SGHDT, CDR2 YYEEEE. The CDR3 loop is CASSFLAGVSYNEQFF. Here the CDR3 DNA reads TGTGCCAGCAGCTTCCTAGCGGGAGTCTCCTACAATGAGCAGTTCTTC.

The chain carries TRBV12-3 or TRBV12-4 and TRBJ2-1; D is uncertain. Trimming shortened V by 3 bases and J by 4 bases, and 13 bases separated the two germline ends. This CDR3 comprises 15 residues. The CDR3 is CASSFSKRKYNEQFF. The CDR3 DNA reads as TGTGCCAGCAGTTTTAGTAAGAGAAAGTACAATGAGCAGTTCTTC.